These T cell receptor beta chains were read from a single sample in a study of cytomegalovirus exposure and HLA in healthy donors. Measured with immunoSEQ multiplex PCR; TCRdb has only the in-frame clones, and not every one. The sample carries fewer than 200,000 clones, around 82% recorded once. Sequenced input: PBMCs. These receptors were taken from a man aged 45-65 years in good health and CMV-seropositive. Both conserved end residues are trimmed from each CDR3.

>TRBV28|TRBJ2-3
ASSLVAGEQDTQY
>TRBV7-2|TRBJ2-1
ASSGGHGNEQF
>TRBV4-3|TRBJ1-6
ASSQLTGAHSPLH
>TRBV14|NA
ASSQLSGSSYEQY
>TRBV10-2|TRBJ2-5
ASKRGPGETQY
>TRBV28|TRBJ1-1
ASSSLEAF
>TRBV28|TRBJ2-5
ASSSHSYETQY
>TRBV18|TRBJ2-2
ASCREEAGWTGELF
>TRBV5-4|TRBJ2-7
ASSLWTSGRAQY
>TRBV28|TRBJ2-3
ASHGLAGDTQY
>TRBV5-1|TRBJ1-2
ASSLSATTDSQNGYT
>TRBV6-5|TRBJ1-1
ASSYSGAEAF
>TRBV19|TRBJ1-1
ASSIGSGTGALRGEAF
>TRBV4-1|TRBJ2-7
ASSQDSSGGSYEQY
>TRBV7-9|TRBJ1-1
ASSSVGGAEDPQKAF
>TRBV28|TRBJ2-7
ASVGRTGYTYEQY
>TRBV7-9|TRBJ2-7
SSSSMTGTQPAYEQY
>TRBV5-1|TRBJ2-1
ASSSGAYNEQF
>TRBV28|TRBJ2-3
ASSPPAGGRDTQY
>TRBV11-3|TRBJ2-3
ASSSGGLVTDTQY
>TRBV5-5|TRBJ1-2
ASSVIGTENYGYT
>TRBV6-6|TRBJ1-2
ASSKGTGAGYT
>TRBV30|TRBJ2-3
AWSSGTGGTDTQY
>TRBV5-6|TRBJ2-2
ASSPTGWTGELF
>TRBV5-4|TRBJ2-2
ASSFGGAGNTGELF
>TRBV7-6|TRBJ1-5
ASSVGQGLQPQH
>TRBV29-1|TRBJ2-5
SVEGGSTRGETQY
>TRBV7-5|NA
ARSESGGPHEQY
>TRBV28|TRBJ1-4
ASKGGQGFEKLF
>TRBV28|TRBJ2-5
ASGAQETQY
>TRBV9|TRBJ1-1
ASSRGQPHFNTEAF
>TRBV11-2|TRBJ2-7
ASSLASGSSYEQY
>TRBV4-1|TRBJ1-2
ASSQNTGNYGYT
>TRBV6-5|TRBJ1-1
ASSVTSRVAEAF
>TRBV5-5|TRBJ2-7
ASSFTWRGLYEQY
>TRBV5-1|TRBJ1-3
ASSLEGAYSGNTIY
>TRBV6-1|TRBJ1-1
ASSVDRDTEAF
>TRBV18|TRBJ2-7
ASSPPLAGVSKREQY
>TRBV29-1|TRBJ2-7
SVEVLGQPYEQY
>TRBV27|TRBJ2-7
ASSDHPDRRSYEQY